This passage covers 27 T cell receptor beta chains from one sample sequenced in a study of T cell changes during pregnancy in multiple sclerosis. TCRdb's table, derived via immunoSEQ multiplex PCR, lists solely in-frame clones and lacks some. The sample gives around 55,000 clones, about nine tenths of which show up once; over 0.5% is in the top ten. Here the sequenced sample was CD4+ T cells from peripheral blood mononuclear cells, taken in the first trimester of pregnancy. These receptors all stem from a female donor with multiple sclerosis, enrolled in a pregnancy study.

This clone was picked up a small number of times. The V gene is TRBV9, the J gene TRBJ2-2; D remains unclear. This CDR3 is 14 amino acids long. Germline V CDR1 and CDR2: SGDLS, YYNGEE. V lost 0 bases and J 5 bases, leaving 8 bases between the germline ends. The CDR3 spells CASSVVGATGELFF. The CDR3 nucleotides read TGTGCCAGCAGCGTAGTCGGAGCTACCGGGGAGCTGTTTTTT.

The gene calls are TRBV9 and TRBJ1-1; D is unclear. With 3 bases removed from V and 1 base from J, the gap between germline ends came to 7 bases. Germline CDR1 and CDR2: SGDLS and YYNGEE. The CDR3 is 13 amino acids. The CDR3 sequence: CASSALGNTEAFF. CDR3 sequence (DNA): TGTGCCAGCAGCGCCCTAGGGAACACTGAAGCTTTCTTT.

This chain uses TRBV5-4 with TRBJ2-5; 9 bases are a match to TRBD2. The trim removed 0 bases at V and 7 bases at J, leaving 13 bases unmatched. The germline V gene has CDR1 SGHNT and CDR2 YYREEE (reference sequence). CDR3 length equals 17 residues. The CDR3 DNA reads as TGTGCCAGCAGCTTGGCCCGGCGGGAGGGCAAGGAGGGGACCCAGTACTTC. It is translated as CASSLARREGKEGTQYF. Using reference TRBV5-4 and TRBJ2-5 for the parts outside the CDR3, the full variable domain is ETGVTQSPTHLIKTRGQQVTLRCSSQSGHNTVSWYQQALGQGPQFIFQYYREEENGRGNFPPRFSGLQFPNYSSELNVNALELDDSALYLCASSLARREGKEGTQYFGPGTRLLVL.

CDR3 residues: CASSSGTGYYEQYF. CDR3 bases: TGTGCCAGTAGTTCCGGGACAGGGTACTACGAGCAGTACTTC. This chain connects TRBV19 to TRBJ2-7, with 9 bases fitting TRBD1. CDR1 LNHDA and CDR2 SQIVND come from the germline V gene (reference sequence). The J segment lost 3 bases and the V segment lost 5 bases, leaving 5 bases of the junction unmatched. The CDR3 totals 14 residues.

The gene calls are TRBV19 and TRBJ2-2, with 7 positions matching TRBD1. This CDR3 is built from 17 residues. With V trimmed by 10 bases and J by 3 bases, 17 bases remained unmatched. Per the germline V gene, CDR1 is LNHDA and CDR2 is SQIVND (reference sequence). CDR3 protein: CATHQSSGTEHTGELFF. In DNA, the CDR3 is TGTGCCACTCATCAATCCTCCGGGACAGAGCACACCGGGGAGCTGTTTTTT.

The chain combines TRBV6-5 with TRBJ1-6; the D gene is possibly TRBD1 (6 bases). The CDR3 consists of 13 residues. Germline CDR1 reads MNHEY; CDR2 reads SVGAGI. Trimming shortened V by 6 bases and J by 7 bases, and 10 bases separated the two germline ends. In nucleotides, the CDR3 is TGTGCCAGCAGGGCCACAGGGAATTCACCCCTCCACTTT. Protein: CASRATGNSPLHF.

V gene TRBV19 combines with J gene TRBJ2-7, with TRBD1 matching 9 bases. The CDR3 is 15 residues long. Per the germline V gene, CDR1 is LNHDA and CDR2 is SQIVND (reference sequence). The ends lost 5 bases at V and 5 bases at J; junction bases unmatched: 10. CDR3 sequence: CASSPKTGGTNEQYF. The CDR3 nucleotides read TGTGCCAGTAGTCCAAAGACAGGGGGTACGAACGAGCAGTACTTC.

The chain recombines TRBV18 with TRBJ1-1; 7 nucleotides line up with TRBD1. The CDR3 is 16 residues long. From germline, CDR1 is KGHSH and CDR2 LQKENI. V trimming: 4 bases; J trimming: 0 bases; junction bases outside the gene matches: 8. The DNA for the CDR3 is TGTGCCAGCTCACTCAGACAGGGTCATTTGAACACTGAAGCTTTCTTT. It encodes CASSLRQGHLNTEAFF.

The chain combines TRBV7-9 with TRBJ1-3, with TRBD1 matching over 7 bases. Germline CDR1 is SEHNR and CDR2 is FQNEAQ (reference sequence). The CDR3 runs to 16 residues. Trimming removed 3 bases from V and 0 bases from J; junction bases left unmatched: 5. The CDR3 coding sequence is TGTGCCAGCAGCTTGGAGGGGACAGCCTCTGGAAACACCATATATTTT. It specifies CASSLEGTASGNTIYF.

This rearrangement joins TRBV9 to TRBJ2-1, with 9 bases that match TRBD2. Germline CDR1 and CDR2: SGDLS and YYNGEE. V lost 0 bases and J lost 3; bases outside the gene matches: 1. The length of the CDR3 is 15 residues. The CDR3 here is CASSVASGNYNEQFF. In DNA, the CDR3 is TGTGCCAGCAGCGTAGCTAGCGGGAACTACAATGAGCAGTTCTTC.

This rearrangement joins TRBV7-2 to TRBJ2-3, with TRBD2 matching over 13 bases. V was clipped by 1 base and J by 0 bases; unmatched bases: 1. This CDR3 is built from 17 residues. The germline CDR1 and CDR2 sequences are SGHTA and FQGNSA. CDR3 in amino acids: CASSLELAGGSTDTQYF. The CDR3 DNA reads as TGTGCCAGCAGCTTAGAACTAGCGGGGGGGAGCACAGATACGCAGTATTTT.

The J gene is TRBJ2-1, the V gene TRBV9; 7 bases line up with TRBD1. CDR1 is SGDLS, CDR2 YYNGEE, per germline. Trimming at V came to 6 bases and at J to 3 bases, leaving 6 bases not matched to a gene. This CDR3 region has 14 residues. The CDR3 is CASNPGTDYNEQFF. Here the CDR3 DNA reads TGTGCCAGCAACCCCGGGACAGACTACAATGAGCAGTTCTTC.

This chain connects TRBV7-6 to TRBJ1-1, with D hard to call. Germline CDR1 SGHVS, CDR2 FNYEAQ. V shed 4 bases and J shed 0 bases, with 6 bases lying between them. The length of the CDR3 is 13 residues. The CDR3 bases are TGTGCCAGCAGCTCCACAGTGAACACTGAAGCTTTCTTT. This sequence encodes CASSSTVNTEAFF.

The chain joins TRBV5-1 to TRBJ2-7; 9 bases are a match to TRBD1. J gave up 6 bases and V 3 bases, and 4 bases lay outside the gene matches. The CDR3 is made up of 13 amino acids. From germline, CDR1 is SGHRS and CDR2 YFSETQ. CDR3 protein: CASSWGQGLEQYF. In nucleotides, the CDR3 is TGCGCCAGCAGCTGGGGACAGGGTCTCGAGCAGTACTTC.

The V and J genes are TRBV19 and TRBJ2-3, with 9 bases lining up with TRBD2. J gave up 2 bases and V 1 base, and 10 bases lay outside the gene matches. This CDR3 is built from 18 residues. Germline V lookup: CDR1 LNHDA, CDR2 SQIVND (reference sequence). Here the CDR3 reads CASSIGPFGGRATDTQYF. DNA for the CDR3: TGTGCCAGTAGTATAGGCCCGTTTGGCGGGAGGGCCACAGATACGCAGTATTTT. Complete variable domain (other parts from reference TRBV19 and TRBJ2-3): DGGITQSPKYLFRKEGQNVTLSCEQNLNHDAMYWYRQDPGQGLRLIYYSQIVNDFQKGDIAEGYSVSREKKESFPLTVTSAQKNPTAFYLCASSIGPFGGRATDTQYFGPGTRLTVL.

This chain links TRBV19 with TRBJ1-3; TRBD1 might be the D (5 bases). Germline V gene lookup returns CDR1 LNHDA and CDR2 SQIVND (reference sequence). V was cut by 6 bases and J by 4 bases, with 16 bases left in between. The CDR3 runs 15 residues. For the CDR3, the DNA is TGTGCCAGTAGCATCCAGGGAAATATCGGAAACACCATATATTTT. It specifies CASSIQGNIGNTIYF. Complete variable domain (other parts from reference TRBV19 and TRBJ1-3): DGGITQSPKYLFRKEGQNVTLSCEQNLNHDAMYWYRQDPGQGLRLIYYSQIVNDFQKGDIAEGYSVSREKKESFPLTVTSAQKNPTAFYLCASSIQGNIGNTIYFGEGSWLTVV.

A single count supports this clone. This rearrangement joins TRBV4-1 to TRBJ2-1, with D perhaps TRBD2 (6 bases). Germline CDR1 reads MGHRA; CDR2 reads YSYEKL. There are 17 residues in the CDR3. V was clipped by 0 bases and J by 2 bases, with 14 bases between them. The CDR3 DNA sequence: TGCGCCAGCAGCCAAGAGGGGTCCGGGGGTCCCTACAATGAGCAGTTCTTC. This gives the protein CASSQEGSGGPYNEQFF.

This rearrangement joins TRBV29-1 to TRBJ1-2; 8 bases are a match to TRBD1. The CDR3 runs 12 residues. The V segment lost 4 bases and the J segment 4 bases; nucleotides outside the gene matches: 2. Germline V gene lookup returns CDR1 SQVTM and CDR2 ANQGSEA. The CDR3 region is CSVGQGTYGYTF. As DNA, the CDR3 is TGCAGCGTTGGACAGGGGACCTATGGCTACACCTTC.

The rearrangement links TRBV4-3 to TRBJ1-5, with D perhaps TRBD1 (6 bases). This CDR3 is 16 amino acids long. Per the germline V gene, CDR1 is LGHNA and CDR2 is YSLEER. The V end lost 0 bases, the J end lost 7 bases, and 16 bases lay between the germline ends. CDR3 loop: CASSQDRGGAGQPQHF. DNA of the CDR3: TGCGCCAGCAGCCAAGATCGGGGGGGGGCTGGCCAGCCCCAGCATTTT.

This rearrangement joins TRBV19 to TRBJ2-2; D is perhaps TRBD1 (5 bases). V shed 3 bases and J shed 5 bases, with 10 bases lying between them. The germline V gene encodes CDR1 LNHDA and CDR2 SQIVND (reference sequence). The CDR3 has 14 residues. CDR3 DNA sequence: TGTGCCAGTAGTATCATCAGGGAAACCGGGGAGCTGTTTTTT. Translated: CASSIIRETGELFF.

DNA of the CDR3: TGTGCCAGCAGTGAACAGCTTGAAGCTTTCTTT. Amino acids: CASSEQLEAFF. V usage is TRBV6-6 and J usage is TRBJ1-1, with no clear D. V lost 5 bases to trimming and J lost 7 bases, with 8 bases between them. Germline CDR1 is MNHNY and CDR2 is SVGAGI (reference sequence). This CDR3 spans 11 amino acids.

The rearrangement links TRBV5-1 to TRBJ2-3; TRBD2 matches 9 bases. The V and J ends lost 2 bases and 4 bases, in that order; junction bases with no gene match: 5. Germline CDR1 reads SGHRS; CDR2 reads YFSETQ. The CDR3 consists of 15 residues. The CDR3 loop reads CASSLGLAGSDTQYF. The CDR3 bases are TGCGCCAGCAGCTTAGGTCTAGCGGGATCAGATACGCAGTATTTT. Based on the CDR3 plus reference TRBV5-1 and TRBJ2-3, the full variable domain is KAGVTQTPRYLIKTRGQQVTLSCSPISGHRSVSWYQQTPGQGLQFLFEYFSETQRNKGNFPGRFSGRQFSNSRSEMNVSTLELGDSALYLCASSLGLAGSDTQYFGPGTRLTVL.

The genes are TRBV7-6 and TRBJ1-4; D possibly corresponds to TRBD1 (6 bases). The CDR3 contains 12 residues. Germline-derived CDR1 and CDR2 are SGHVS and FNYEAQ. V lost 5 bases to trimming and J lost 7 bases, with 8 bases between them. CDR3 coding DNA: TGTGCCAGCAGCAAGGACAGTGAAAAACTGTTTTTT. Translated, it gives CASSKDSEKLFF.

The chain uses TRBV9 and TRBJ2-1, with TRBD2 matching over 7 bases. The CDR3 runs to 16 residues. The germline gives CDR1 SGDLS, CDR2 YYNGEE. The junction had 5 bases not matched to a gene; V was cut back by 0 bases and J by 2 bases. The CDR3 nucleotides are TGTGCCAGCAGCGTAGATCCTAGCGGAACCTACAATGAGCAGTTCTTC. Amino acid sequence: CASSVDPSGTYNEQFF.

The rearrangement joins TRBV5-5 to TRBJ2-1; 10 nucleotides align to TRBD2. The CDR3 sequence is 17 residues long. Looked up from germline, CDR1 is SGHKS and CDR2 is YYEKEE (reference sequence). The junction had 9 bases not matched to a gene; V was cut back by 2 bases and J by 4 bases. The CDR3 DNA sequence: TGTGCCAGCAGCTTTCGACTAGCGGGCAATATGTACAATGAGCAGTTCTTC. Translating gives CASSFRLAGNMYNEQFF.

This rearrangement joins TRBV6-6 to TRBJ1-1; 7 nucleotides match TRBD1. V shed 5 bases, J shed 1 base, and the junction held 10 bases outside the gene matches. This CDR3 is 16 amino acids long. The germline CDR1 and CDR2 sequences are MNHNY and SVGAGI (reference sequence). The CDR3 bases are TGTGCCAGCAGTCGGGGCCAGACAGGGCCGAACACTGAAGCTTTCTTT. Its protein product is CASSRGQTGPNTEAFF.

The chain joins TRBV4-3 to TRBJ1-4; TRBD1 aligns across 7 bases. The CDR3 runs 17 residues. CDR1 and CDR2 (germline): LGHNA, YSLEER. V lost 0 bases, J lost 8 bases, and 12 bases stayed unmatched. In DNA form, the CDR3 reads TGCGCCAGCAGCCAAGATATTTCAGGAGGGGGCTGGGAAAAACTGTTTTTT. It is translated as CASSQDISGGGWEKLFF.